These 20 T cell receptor gamma chains were sequenced from one sample in a study of gamma delta lymphoproliferative disorders and STAT genes. PBMCs from patients and controls supplied the genomic DNA for sequencing. TCRdb redid the clone calls on the multiplex PCR reads with CATT. The sample holds around 4,500 gamma-chain clones; more than 6% are singletons and the top ten take around 3.2%. The source material was blood. The source is a human donor in good health.

This clone qualifies as medium-sized (0.01 to 0.1%). This chain connects TRGV8 to TRGJ1 or TRGJ2. Assignment of the J gene here rests on matching the DNA to germline, because TCRdb gives none. Trimming took 3 bases from V and 11 from J; bases not matched to a gene: 4. This CDR3 is 10 amino acids long. Germline CDR1 and CDR2: VENAVY and YDSYNSRV. The chain's CDR3 is CATWDFEKLF. CDR3 sequence (DNA): TGTGCCACCTGGGATTTCGAGAAACTCTTT.

This clone has only a few counts. This sequence joins TRGV4 and TRGJ1 or TRGJ2. No J segment appears in TCRdb, so it was assigned here by matching the sequence to germline. J lost 4 bases, V lost 12 bases, and 6 bases had no gene match. This CDR3 is 10 amino acids long. CDR1 EGSTGY and CDR2 YDSYTSSV come from the germline V gene. Here the CDR3 DNA reads TGTGCCGTAAGCTATTATAAGAAACTCTTT. This gives the protein CAVSYYKKLF.

This clone is classed as medium-sized (0.01 to 0.1%). The chain has TRGV2 and TRGJP2. The J gene was not available in TCRdb and was assigned here by matching the DNA to germline segments. The CDR3 runs to 13 residues. J was trimmed by 8 bases and V by 3 bases; bases with no gene match: 6. Germline CDR1 reads EGSNGY; CDR2 reads YDSYNSKV. The CDR3 protein is CATWDRRDWIKTF. CDR3 coding DNA: TGTGCCACCTGGGACAGAAGGGATTGGATCAAGACGTTT.

Points on this clone: The DNA is omitted, as the CDR3 cannot be located on it reliably, and the CDR3 follows TCRdb's listing. Called V gene: TRGV11; the J gene was not called. TRGV11 is designated an ORF whose function remains uncertain. The CDR3 totals 17 residues, both ends included. The chain's CDR3 is CTTVPAGSPSIYYKKLF.

By share, this clone ranks as medium-sized. The sample carries other DNA sequences with the same CDR3. The chain employs TRGV4 and TRGJ1 or TRGJ2. The J gene is absent in TCRdb and was assigned here via DNA matching to germline. The germline gives CDR1 EGSTGY, CDR2 YDSYTSSV. Trimming cost V 6 bases and J 1 base; bases outside gene matches: 3. The CDR3 length is 12 residues. The CDR3 spells CATWPNYYKKLF. CDR3 nucleotides: TGTGCCACCTGGCCTAATTATTATAAGAAACTCTTT.

Judged by abundance, this clone is medium-sized (0.01 to 0.1%). The chain couples TRGV4 to TRGJ1 or TRGJ2. TCRdb records no J gene; here it was assigned by comparing the DNA to germline. The CDR3 is 12 residues long. V dropped 4 bases and J dropped 2; count of bases not matched to a gene: 2. Germline assignment: CDR1 EGSTGY and CDR2 YDSYTSSV. This CDR3 reads CATWEYYYKKLF. CDR3 DNA: TGTGCCACCTGGGAATATTATTATAAGAAACTCTTT.

In its sample, this clone ranks as medium-sized (0.01 to 0.1%). The J gene is TRGJP2, the V gene TRGV10. TCRdb lists no J gene, so it was determined here by aligning the DNA to germline. TRGV10 falls under the ORF class, with uncertain function. V shed 8 bases, J shed 11 bases, and the junction held 6 bases outside the gene matches. CDR3 length: 11 residues. The CDR3 DNA reads as TGTGCTGCGTGGGATGGATGGATCAAGACGTTT. Its protein is CAAWDGWIKTF.

This clone is judged medium-sized. CDR3 sequence reads: CAAWEVWRGYYKKLF. The CDR3 nucleotides are TGTGCTGCGTGGGAAGTCTGGCGAGGTTATTATAAGAAACTCTTT. V usage is TRGV10 and J usage is TRGJ1 or TRGJ2. No J gene was available from TCRdb, and it was assigned here by a germline match of the DNA. TRGV10 is treated as an ORF (open reading frame) with a function not yet certain. This CDR3 has 15 amino acids. With V trimmed by 8 bases and J by 3 bases, 14 bases remained unmatched.

This clone is labeled medium-sized. The sample carries other DNA sequences with the same CDR3. The chain links TRGV8 to TRGJ1 or TRGJ2. Here the J gene came from matching the DNA to germline, since TCRdb omits it. The germline gives CDR1 VENAVY, CDR2 YDSYNSRV. The CDR3 totals 11 residues. V gave up 1 base and J gave up 9 bases; unmatched junction bases: 3. The CDR3 nucleotides are TGTGCCACCTGGGATAGCGGTAAGAAACTCTTT. Its translation is CATWDSGKKLF.

This clone was detected many times. The chain links TRGV8 to TRGJ1 or TRGJ2. The J gene was not available in TCRdb and was assigned here by matching the DNA to germline segments. Germline V gene data show CDR1 as VENAVY and CDR2 as YDSYNSRV. Germline trimming cut 7 bases from V and 2 bases from J; bases unmatched to any gene: 5. The CDR3 consists of 12 residues. This chain's CDR3 is CATCHHYYKKLF. The DNA for the CDR3 is TGTGCCACCTGCCACCATTATTATAAGAAACTCTTT.

The J gene is TRGJ1 or TRGJ2, the V gene TRGV11. TCRdb gives no J gene; it was assigned here by matching the DNA to germline. TRGV11 is flagged as an ORF with uncertain function. CDR3 length: 12 amino acids. The ends lost 6 bases at V and 5 bases at J; junction bases unmatched: 4. CDR3 DNA: TGTGCCTGCTGGATTGAAGATTATAAGAAACTCTTT. Its protein is CACWIEDYKKLF.

This clone is deemed medium-sized. The rearrangement uses TRGV5 and TRGJ1 or TRGJ2. No J gene is reported in TCRdb; it was inferred here by comparing the DNA with germline. V lost 1 base to trimming and J lost 0 bases; unmatched junction nucleotides: 9. The germline CDR1 and CDR2 sequences are VINAFY and YDVSNSKD. The CDR3 totals 16 residues. CDR3 in DNA: TGTGCCACCTGGGACAGACCCCGACCGAATTATTATAAGAAACTCTTT. Translation: CATWDRPRPNYYKKLF.

In this sample, this clone turned up a few times. The V and J genes are TRGV9 and TRGJ1 or TRGJ2. The J gene is not listed in TCRdb, so it was assigned here from a DNA match to germline. The CDR3 sequence is 14 residues long. Germline V gene lookup returns CDR1 GITISATS and CDR2 ISYDGTV (reference sequence). V shed 3 bases and J 1 base; nucleotides not matched to a gene: 6. In DNA, the CDR3 is TGTGCCTTGTGGGAGCCCCCAAATTATTATAAGAAACTCTTT. Translation: CALWEPPNYYKKLF.

This clone was seen more than once but under ten times. This chain uses TRGV9 with TRGJ1 or TRGJ2. The J gene is not listed in TCRdb, so it was assigned here from a DNA match to germline. CDR1 is GITISATS, CDR2 ISYDGTV, per germline (reference sequence). After removal of 0 bases from V and 7 bases from J, the junction contained 9 bases not matched to a gene. The CDR3 length is 14 residues. The CDR3, as DNA: TGTGCCTTGTGGGAGGTGCGGCTGGGATATAAGAAACTCTTT. Protein sequence: CALWEVRLGYKKLF.

The rearrangement links TRGV5P to TRGJ1 or TRGJ2. TCRdb records no J gene; here it was assigned by comparing the DNA to germline. TRGV5P is marked as a pseudogene. The CDR3 is 15 residues long. The chain's CDR3 is CATWGRPRIYYKKLF. The DNA of the CDR3 is TGTGCCACCTGGGGCAGGCCCCGAATCTATTATAAGAAACTCTTT.

This clone counts as medium-sized. The V and J genes are TRGV10 and TRGJ1 or TRGJ2. Germline matching of the DNA provided the J gene here, since TCRdb leaves it blank. TRGV10 is placed among ORFs of uncertain function. The CDR3 has 12 residues. Trimming removed 8 bases from V and 3 bases from J; junction bases left unmatched: 5. The CDR3 coding sequence is TGTGCTGCGTGGGCTGTTTATTATAAGAAACTCTTT. This translates into CAAWAVYYKKLF.

In its sample, this clone ranks as medium-sized. Other nucleotide sequences in the sample specify the same CDR3. CDR3 in DNA: TGTGCCACCTGGGACGGCTATAAGAAACTCTTT. This codes for CATWDGYKKLF. The gene calls are TRGV2 and TRGJ1 or TRGJ2. TCRdb does not report a J gene; here it was assigned by matching the DNA to germline references. In germline, CDR1 is EGSNGY, CDR2 YDSYNSKV. The CDR3 contains 11 residues. Germline trimming cut 1 base from V and 7 bases from J; bases unmatched to any gene: 1.

This clone is labeled medium-sized (0.01 to 0.1%). This rearrangement joins TRGV8 to TRGJP2. Assignment of the J gene here rests on matching the DNA to germline, because TCRdb gives none. Looked up from germline, CDR1 is VENAVY and CDR2 is YDSYNSRV. The CDR3 length is 16 residues. With V trimmed by 3 bases and J by 2 bases, 9 bases remained unmatched. The chain's CDR3 is CATWDAPESSDWIKTF. CDR3 coding DNA: TGTGCCACCTGGGATGCACCCGAAAGTAGTGATTGGATCAAGACGTTT.

This clone qualifies as medium-sized. The chain uses TRGV3 and TRGJ1 or TRGJ2. No J segment appears in TCRdb, so it was assigned here by matching the sequence to germline. Trimming removed 0 bases from V and 11 bases from J; junction bases left unmatched: 10. Looked up from germline, CDR1 is VTNTFY and CDR2 is YDVSTARD (reference sequence). CDR3 size: 13 residues. CDR3 nucleotides: TGTGCCACCTGGGACAGGCAGGTATTCGAGAAACTCTTT. Translated: CATWDRQVFEKLF.

This clone is labeled medium-sized. This chain links TRGV8 with TRGJ1 or TRGJ2. Here the J gene came from matching the DNA to germline, since TCRdb omits it. The V gene end was trimmed by 3 bases and the J gene end by 3 bases; junction bases not matched to a gene: 8. CDR3 length equals 14 residues. CDR1 is VENAVY, CDR2 YDSYNSRV, per germline. The CDR3 region is CATWDGRGYYKKLF. The CDR3 DNA reads as TGTGCCACCTGGGATGGCAGGGGTTATTATAAGAAACTCTTT.